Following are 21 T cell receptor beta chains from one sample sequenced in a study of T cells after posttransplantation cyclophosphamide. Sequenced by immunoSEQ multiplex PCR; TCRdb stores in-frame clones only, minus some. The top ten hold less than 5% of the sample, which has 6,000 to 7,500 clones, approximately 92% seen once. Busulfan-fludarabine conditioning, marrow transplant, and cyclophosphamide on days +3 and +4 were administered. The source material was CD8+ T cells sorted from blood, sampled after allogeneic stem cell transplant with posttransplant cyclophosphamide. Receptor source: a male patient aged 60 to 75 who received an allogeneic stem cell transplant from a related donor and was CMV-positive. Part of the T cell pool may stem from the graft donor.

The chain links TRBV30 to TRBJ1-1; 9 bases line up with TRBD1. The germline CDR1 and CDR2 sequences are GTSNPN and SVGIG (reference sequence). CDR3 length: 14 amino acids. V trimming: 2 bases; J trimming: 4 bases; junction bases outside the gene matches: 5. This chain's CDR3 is CAWSTGQGSTEAFF. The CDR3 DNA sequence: TGTGCCTGGAGTACGGGACAGGGAAGCACTGAAGCTTTCTTT.

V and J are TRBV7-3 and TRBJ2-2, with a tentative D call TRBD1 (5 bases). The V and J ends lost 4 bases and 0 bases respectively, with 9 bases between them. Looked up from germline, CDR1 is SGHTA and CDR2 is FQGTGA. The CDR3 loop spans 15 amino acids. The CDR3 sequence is CASSSGFANTGELFF. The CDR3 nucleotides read TGTGCCAGCAGCTCAGGGTTCGCGAACACCGGGGAGCTGTTTTTT.

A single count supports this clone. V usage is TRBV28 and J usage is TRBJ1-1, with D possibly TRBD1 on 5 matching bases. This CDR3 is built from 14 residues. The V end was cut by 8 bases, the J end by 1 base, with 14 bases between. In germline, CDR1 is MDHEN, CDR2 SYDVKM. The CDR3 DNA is TGTGCCAGCGTTGCGGAGACAGAGAACACTGAAGCTTTCTTT. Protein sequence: CASVAETENTEAFF.

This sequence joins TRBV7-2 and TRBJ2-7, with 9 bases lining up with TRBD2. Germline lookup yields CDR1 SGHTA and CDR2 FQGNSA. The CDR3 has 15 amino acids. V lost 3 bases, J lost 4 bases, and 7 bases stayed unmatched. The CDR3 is CASSFGGGAWYEQYF. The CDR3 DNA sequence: TGTGCCAGCAGCTTCGGCGGGGGGGCTTGGTACGAGCAGTACTTC.

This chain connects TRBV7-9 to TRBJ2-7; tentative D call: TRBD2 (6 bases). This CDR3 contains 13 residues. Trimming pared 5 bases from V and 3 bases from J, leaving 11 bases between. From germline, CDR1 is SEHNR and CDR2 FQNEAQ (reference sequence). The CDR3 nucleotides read TGTGCCAGCAGCGGCGGGACCAGCTACGAGCAGTACTTC. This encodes CASSGGTSYEQYF.

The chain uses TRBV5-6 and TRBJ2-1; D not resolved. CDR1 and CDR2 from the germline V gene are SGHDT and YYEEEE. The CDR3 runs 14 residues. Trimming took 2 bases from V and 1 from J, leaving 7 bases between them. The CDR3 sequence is CASSFAASYNEQFF. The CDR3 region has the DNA TGTGCCAGCAGCTTTGCGGCTTCCTACAATGAGCAGTTCTTC.

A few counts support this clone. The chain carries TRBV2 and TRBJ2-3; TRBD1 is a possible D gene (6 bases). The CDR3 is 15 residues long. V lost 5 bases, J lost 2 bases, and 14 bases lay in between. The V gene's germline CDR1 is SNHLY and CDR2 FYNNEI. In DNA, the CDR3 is TGTGCCAGCAGTTTGGTGGGGGCCAACACAGATACGCAGTATTTT. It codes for CASSLVGANTDTQYF.

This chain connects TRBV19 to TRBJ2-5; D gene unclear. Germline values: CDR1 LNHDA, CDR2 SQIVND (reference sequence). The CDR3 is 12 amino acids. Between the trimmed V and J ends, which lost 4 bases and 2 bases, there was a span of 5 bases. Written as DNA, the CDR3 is TGTGCCAGTAGTACCCCGCAAGAGACCCAGTACTTC. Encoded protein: CASSTPQETQYF.

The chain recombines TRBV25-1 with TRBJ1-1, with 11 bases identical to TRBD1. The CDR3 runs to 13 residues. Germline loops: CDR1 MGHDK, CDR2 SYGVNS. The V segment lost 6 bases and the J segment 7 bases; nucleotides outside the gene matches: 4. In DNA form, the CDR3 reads TGTGCCAGCAGGGACAGGGGGCTGGGTGAAGCTTTCTTT. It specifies CASRDRGLGEAFF.

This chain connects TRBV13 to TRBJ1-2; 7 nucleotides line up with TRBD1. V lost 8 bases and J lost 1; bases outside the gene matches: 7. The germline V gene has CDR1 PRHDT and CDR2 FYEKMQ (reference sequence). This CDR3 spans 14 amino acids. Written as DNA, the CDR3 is TGTGCCAGCTCGGCAGGGGGAAATAACTATGGCTACACCTTC. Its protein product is CASSAGGNNYGYTF.

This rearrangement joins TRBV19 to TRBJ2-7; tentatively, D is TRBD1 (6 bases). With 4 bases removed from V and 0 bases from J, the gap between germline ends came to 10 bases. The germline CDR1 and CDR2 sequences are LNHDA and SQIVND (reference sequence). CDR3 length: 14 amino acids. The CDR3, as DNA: TGTGCCAGTAGTAGGGTGGGGGCCTCCTACGAGCAGTACTTC. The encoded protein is CASSRVGASYEQYF.

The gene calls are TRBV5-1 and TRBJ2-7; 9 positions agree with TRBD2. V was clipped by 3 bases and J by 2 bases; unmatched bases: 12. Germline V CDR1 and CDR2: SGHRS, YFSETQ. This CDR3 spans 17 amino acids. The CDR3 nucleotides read TGCGCCAGCAGCTCCGGACTAGCTAGCGGGGTTACCTACGAGCAGTACTTC. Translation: CASSSGLASGVTYEQYF.

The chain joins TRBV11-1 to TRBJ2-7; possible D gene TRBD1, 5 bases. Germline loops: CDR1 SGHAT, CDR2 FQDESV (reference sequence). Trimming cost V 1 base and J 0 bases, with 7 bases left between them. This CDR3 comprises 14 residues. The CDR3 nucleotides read TGTGCCAGCAGCTTAGGGACAAGCTCCTACGAGCAGTACTTC. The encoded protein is CASSLGTSSYEQYF.

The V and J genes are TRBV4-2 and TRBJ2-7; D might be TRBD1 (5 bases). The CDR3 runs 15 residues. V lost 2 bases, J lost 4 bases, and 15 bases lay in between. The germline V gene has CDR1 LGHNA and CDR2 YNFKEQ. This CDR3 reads CASSQSSAGWYEQYF. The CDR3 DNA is TGTGCCAGCAGCCAATCTTCGGCAGGGTGGTACGAGCAGTACTTC.

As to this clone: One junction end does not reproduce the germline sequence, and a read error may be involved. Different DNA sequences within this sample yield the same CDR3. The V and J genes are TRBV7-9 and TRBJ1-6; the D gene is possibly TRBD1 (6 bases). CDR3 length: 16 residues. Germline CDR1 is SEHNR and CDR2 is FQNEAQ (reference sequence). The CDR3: CASSLEQGIYNSPLHF. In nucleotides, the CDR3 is TGTGCCAGCAGCTTGGAACAGGGTATCTATAATTCCCCCCTCCACTTT.

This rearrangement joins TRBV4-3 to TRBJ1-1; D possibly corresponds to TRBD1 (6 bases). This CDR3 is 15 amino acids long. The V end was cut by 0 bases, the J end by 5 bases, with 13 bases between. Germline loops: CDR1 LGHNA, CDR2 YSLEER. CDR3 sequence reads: CASSQEVARGTEAFF. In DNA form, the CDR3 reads TGCGCCAGCAGCCAAGAGGTCGCCAGGGGAACTGAAGCTTTCTTT.

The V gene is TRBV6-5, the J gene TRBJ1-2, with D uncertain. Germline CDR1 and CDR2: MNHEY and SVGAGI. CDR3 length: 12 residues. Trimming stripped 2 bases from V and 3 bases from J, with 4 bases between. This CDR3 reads CASSYPYYGYTF. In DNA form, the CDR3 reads TGTGCCAGCAGTTACCCTTACTATGGCTACACCTTC.

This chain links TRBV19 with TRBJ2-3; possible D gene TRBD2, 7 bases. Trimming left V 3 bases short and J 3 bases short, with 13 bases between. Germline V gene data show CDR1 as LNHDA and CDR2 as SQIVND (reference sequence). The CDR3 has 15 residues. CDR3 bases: TGTGCCAGTAGTATCGGGGGGCTCGGTACAGATACGCAGTATTTT. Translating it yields CASSIGGLGTDTQYF.

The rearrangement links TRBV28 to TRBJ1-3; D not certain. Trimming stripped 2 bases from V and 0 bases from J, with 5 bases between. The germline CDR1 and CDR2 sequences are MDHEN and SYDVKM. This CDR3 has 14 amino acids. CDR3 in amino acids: CASSLLSSGNTIYF. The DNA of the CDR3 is TGTGCCAGCAGTTTACTAAGCTCTGGAAACACCATATATTTT.

CDR3 amino acids: CASSLGQDIEAFF. CDR3 in DNA: TGTGCCAGCAGTTTGGGACAGGACATTGAAGCTTTCTTT. The chain recombines TRBV27 with TRBJ1-1, with 8 bases lining up with TRBD1. The V segment lost 3 bases and the J segment 7 bases; nucleotides outside the gene matches: 4. CDR1 and CDR2 (germline): MNHEY, SMNVEV (reference sequence). The CDR3 runs to 13 residues.

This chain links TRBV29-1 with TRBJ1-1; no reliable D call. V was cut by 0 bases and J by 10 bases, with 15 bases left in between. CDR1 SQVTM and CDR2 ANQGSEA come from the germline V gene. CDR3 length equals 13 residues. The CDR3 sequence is CSVEDLLARGAFF. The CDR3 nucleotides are TGCAGCGTTGAAGATCTTTTGGCCCGGGGAGCTTTCTTT.